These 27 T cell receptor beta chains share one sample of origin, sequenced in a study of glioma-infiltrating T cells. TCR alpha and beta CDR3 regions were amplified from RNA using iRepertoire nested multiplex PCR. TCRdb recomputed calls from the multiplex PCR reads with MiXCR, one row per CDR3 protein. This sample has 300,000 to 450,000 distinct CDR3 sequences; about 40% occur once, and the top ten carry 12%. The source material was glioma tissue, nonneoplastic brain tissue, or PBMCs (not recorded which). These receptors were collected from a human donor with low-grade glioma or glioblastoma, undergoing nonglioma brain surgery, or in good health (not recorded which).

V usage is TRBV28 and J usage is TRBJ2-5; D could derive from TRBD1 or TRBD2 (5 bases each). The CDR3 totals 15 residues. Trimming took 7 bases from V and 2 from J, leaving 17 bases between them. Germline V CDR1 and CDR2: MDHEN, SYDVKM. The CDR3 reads CASNARDHLQETQYF. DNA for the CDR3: TGTGCCAGCAACGCCCGGGACCATTTACAAGAGACCCAGTACTTC.

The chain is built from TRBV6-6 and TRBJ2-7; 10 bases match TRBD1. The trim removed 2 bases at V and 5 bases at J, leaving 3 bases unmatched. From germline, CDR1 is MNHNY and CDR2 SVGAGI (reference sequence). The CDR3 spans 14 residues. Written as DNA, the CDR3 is TGTGCCAGCAGTTACGGGACAGGGGTCCACGAGCAGTACTTC. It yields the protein CASSYGTGVHEQYF.

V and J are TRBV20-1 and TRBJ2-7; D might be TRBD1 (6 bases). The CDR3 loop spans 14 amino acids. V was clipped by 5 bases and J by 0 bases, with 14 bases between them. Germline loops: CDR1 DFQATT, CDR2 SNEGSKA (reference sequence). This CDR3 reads CSAPDRLGSYEQYF. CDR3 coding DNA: TGCAGTGCTCCCGACAGGCTCGGCTCCTACGAGCAGTACTTC.

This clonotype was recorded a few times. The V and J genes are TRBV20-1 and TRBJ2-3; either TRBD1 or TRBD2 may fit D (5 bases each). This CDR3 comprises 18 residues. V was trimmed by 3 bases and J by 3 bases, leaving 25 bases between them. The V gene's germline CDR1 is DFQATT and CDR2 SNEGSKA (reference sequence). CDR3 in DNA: TGCAGTGCTAGGGGGGTATGGAGTCCGAGACGGACGACAGATACGCAGTATTTT. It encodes CSARGVWSPRRTTDTQYF.

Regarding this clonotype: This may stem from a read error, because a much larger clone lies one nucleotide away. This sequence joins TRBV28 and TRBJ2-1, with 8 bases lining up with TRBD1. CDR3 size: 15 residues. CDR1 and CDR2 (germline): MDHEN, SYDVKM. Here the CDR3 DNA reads TGTGCCAGCAGCGAGCTACAGGGGGGTGCAAATGAGGAGTTCTTC. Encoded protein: CASSELQGGANEEFF.

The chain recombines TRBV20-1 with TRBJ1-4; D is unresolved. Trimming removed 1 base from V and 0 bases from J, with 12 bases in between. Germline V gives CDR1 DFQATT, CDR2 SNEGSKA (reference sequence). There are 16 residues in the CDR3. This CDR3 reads CSARVGRGATNEKLFF. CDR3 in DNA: TGCAGTGCTAGAGTGGGCAGAGGCGCAACTAATGAAAAACTGTTTTTT.

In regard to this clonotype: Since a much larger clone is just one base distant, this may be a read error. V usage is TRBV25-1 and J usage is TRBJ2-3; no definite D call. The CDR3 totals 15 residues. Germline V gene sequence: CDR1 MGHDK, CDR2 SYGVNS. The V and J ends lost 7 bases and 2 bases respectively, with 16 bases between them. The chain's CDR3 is CASIYSQDPTDTQYF. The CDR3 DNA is TGTGCCAGCATTTACTCGCAGGATCCCACAGATACGCAGTATTTT.

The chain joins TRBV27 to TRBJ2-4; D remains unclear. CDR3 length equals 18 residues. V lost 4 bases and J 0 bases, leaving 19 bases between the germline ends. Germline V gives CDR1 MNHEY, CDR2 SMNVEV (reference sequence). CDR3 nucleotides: TGTGCCAGCAGTTGGCGAGATAGAGATTTATTAGCCAAAAACATTCAGTACTTC. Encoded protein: CASSWRDRDLLAKNIQYF.

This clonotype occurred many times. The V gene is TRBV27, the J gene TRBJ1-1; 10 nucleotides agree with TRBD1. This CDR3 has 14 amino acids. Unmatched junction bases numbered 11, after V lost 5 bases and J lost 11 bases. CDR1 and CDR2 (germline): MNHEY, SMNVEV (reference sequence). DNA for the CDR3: TGTGCCAGCAGTCCCGGGACAGGGGTTGGTTTCGCTTTCTTT. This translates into CASSPGTGVGFAFF.

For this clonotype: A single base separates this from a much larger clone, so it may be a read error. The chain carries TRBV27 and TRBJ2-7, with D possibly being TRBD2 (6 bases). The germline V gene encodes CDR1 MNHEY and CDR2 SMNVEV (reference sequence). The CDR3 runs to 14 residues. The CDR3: CANSLRRDSYEQYF. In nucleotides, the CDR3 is TGTGCCAACAGTTTAAGGCGGGACTCCTACGAGCAGTACTTC.

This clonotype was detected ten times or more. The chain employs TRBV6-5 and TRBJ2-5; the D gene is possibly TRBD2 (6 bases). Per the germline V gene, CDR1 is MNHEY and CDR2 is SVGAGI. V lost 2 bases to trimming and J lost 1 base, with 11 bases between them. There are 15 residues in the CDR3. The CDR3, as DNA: TGTGCCAGCAGTTACATGGCGGGGCCCCAAGAGACCCAGTACTTC. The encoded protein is CASSYMAGPQETQYF.

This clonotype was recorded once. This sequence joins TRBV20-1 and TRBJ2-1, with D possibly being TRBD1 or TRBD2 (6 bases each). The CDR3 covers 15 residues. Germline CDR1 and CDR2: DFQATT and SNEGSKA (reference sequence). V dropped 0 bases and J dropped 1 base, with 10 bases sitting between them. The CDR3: CSARDRRGSYNEQFF. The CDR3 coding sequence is TGCAGTGCTAGAGATCGGAGGGGGTCCTACAATGAGCAGTTCTTC.

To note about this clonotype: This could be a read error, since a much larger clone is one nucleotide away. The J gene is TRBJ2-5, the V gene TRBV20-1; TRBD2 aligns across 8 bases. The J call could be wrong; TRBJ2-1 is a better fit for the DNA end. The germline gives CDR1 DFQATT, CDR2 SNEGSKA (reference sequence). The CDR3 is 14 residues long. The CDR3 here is CSGKPLAANNEQFF. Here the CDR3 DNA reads TGCAGTGGTAAGCCACTAGCGGCCAACAATGAGCAGTTCTTC.

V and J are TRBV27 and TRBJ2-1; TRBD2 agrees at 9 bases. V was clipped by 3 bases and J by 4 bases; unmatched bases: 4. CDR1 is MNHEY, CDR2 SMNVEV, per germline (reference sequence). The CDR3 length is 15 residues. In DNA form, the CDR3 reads TGTGCCAGCAGTTTTGGGACTAGCACTTACAATGAGCAGTTCTTC. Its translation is CASSFGTSTYNEQFF.

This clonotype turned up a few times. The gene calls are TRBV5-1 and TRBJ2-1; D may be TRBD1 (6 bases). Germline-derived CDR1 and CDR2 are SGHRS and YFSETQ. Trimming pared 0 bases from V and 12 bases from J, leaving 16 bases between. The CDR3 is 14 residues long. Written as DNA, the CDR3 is TGCGCCAGCAGCTTGGCCCCACAGGGATCCGGGCAGTTCTTC. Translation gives CASSLAPQGSGQFF.

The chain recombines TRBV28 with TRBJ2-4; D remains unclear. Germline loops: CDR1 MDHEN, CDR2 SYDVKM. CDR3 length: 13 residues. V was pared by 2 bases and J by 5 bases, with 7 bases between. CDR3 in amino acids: CASSLTLQNIQYF. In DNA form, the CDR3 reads TGTGCCAGCAGTTTAACCCTCCAAAACATTCAGTACTTC.

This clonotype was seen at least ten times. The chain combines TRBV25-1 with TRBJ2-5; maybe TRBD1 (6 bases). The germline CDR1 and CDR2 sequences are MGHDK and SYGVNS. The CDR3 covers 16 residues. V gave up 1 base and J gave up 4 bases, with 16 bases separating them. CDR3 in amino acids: CASSESGRGERETQYF. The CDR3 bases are TGTGCCAGCAGTGAATCGGGCAGGGGCGAGCGAGAGACCCAGTACTTC.

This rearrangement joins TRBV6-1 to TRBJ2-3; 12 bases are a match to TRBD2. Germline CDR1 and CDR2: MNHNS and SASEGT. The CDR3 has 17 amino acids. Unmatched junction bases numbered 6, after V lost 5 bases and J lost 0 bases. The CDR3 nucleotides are TGTGCCAGCAGTAGAGGACTAGCGGGATGGAGCACAGATACGCAGTATTTT. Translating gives CASSRGLAGWSTDTQYF.

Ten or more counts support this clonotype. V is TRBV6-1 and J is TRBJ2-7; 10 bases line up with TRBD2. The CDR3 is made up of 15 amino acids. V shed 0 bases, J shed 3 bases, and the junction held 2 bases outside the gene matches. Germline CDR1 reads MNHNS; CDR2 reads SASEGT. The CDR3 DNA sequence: TGTGCCAGCAGTGAAGCGGGGACTAGCGTCTACGAGCAGTACTTC. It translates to CASSEAGTSVYEQYF.

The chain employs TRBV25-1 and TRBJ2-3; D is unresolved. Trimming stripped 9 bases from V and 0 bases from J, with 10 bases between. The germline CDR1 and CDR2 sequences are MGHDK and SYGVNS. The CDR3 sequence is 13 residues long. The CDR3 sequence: CARDWGSTDTQYF. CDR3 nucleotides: TGTGCCAGAGACTGGGGTAGCACAGATACGCAGTATTTT.

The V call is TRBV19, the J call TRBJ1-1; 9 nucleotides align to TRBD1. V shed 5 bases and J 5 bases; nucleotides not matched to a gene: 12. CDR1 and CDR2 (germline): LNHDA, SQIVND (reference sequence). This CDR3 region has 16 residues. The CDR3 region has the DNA TGTGCCAGTAGTCCCAAGGGACAGGGCGAGAAGACTGAAGCTTTCTTT. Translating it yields CASSPKGQGEKTEAFF.

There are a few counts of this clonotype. The CDR3 loop reads CASSYSTGPRWGTGELFF. The CDR3 nucleotides read TGTGCCAGCAGTTACTCGACGGGACCAAGGTGGGGCACCGGGGAGCTGTTTTTT. The chain combines TRBV6-5 with TRBJ2-2; D may correspond to TRBD1 or TRBD2 (5 bases each). Germline-derived CDR1 and CDR2 are MNHEY and SVGAGI. This CDR3 contains 18 residues. Trimming removed 0 bases from V and 4 bases from J, with 18 bases in between.

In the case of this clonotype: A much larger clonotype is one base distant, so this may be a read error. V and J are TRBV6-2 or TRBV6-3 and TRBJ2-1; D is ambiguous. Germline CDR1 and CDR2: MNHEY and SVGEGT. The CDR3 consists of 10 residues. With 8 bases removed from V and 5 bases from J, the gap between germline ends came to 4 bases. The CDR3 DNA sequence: TGTGCCAGCGCAAACAATGAGCAGTTCTTC. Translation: CASANNEQFF.

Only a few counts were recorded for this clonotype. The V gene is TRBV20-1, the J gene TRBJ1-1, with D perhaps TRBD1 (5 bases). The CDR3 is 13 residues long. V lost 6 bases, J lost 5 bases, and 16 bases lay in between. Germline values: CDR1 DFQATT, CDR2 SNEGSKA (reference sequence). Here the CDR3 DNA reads TGCAGTGCAATGCGACAGAAAACAACTGAAGCTTTCTTT. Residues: CSAMRQKTTEAFF.

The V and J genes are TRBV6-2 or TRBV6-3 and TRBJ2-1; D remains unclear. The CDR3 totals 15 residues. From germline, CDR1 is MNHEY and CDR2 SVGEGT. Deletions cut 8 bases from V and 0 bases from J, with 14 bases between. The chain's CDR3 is CASSNLPSSYNEQFF. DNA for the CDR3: TGTGCCAGCTCCAACCTCCCTAGCTCCTACAATGAGCAGTTCTTC.

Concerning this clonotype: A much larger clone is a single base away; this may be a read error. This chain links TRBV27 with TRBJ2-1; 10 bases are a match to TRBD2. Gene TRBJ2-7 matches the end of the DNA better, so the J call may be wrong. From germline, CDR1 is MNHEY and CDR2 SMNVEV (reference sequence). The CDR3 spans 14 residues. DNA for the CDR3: TGTGCCAGCCGCTTAGCGGGAGGCCCCAATGAGCAGTACTTC. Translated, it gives CASRLAGGPNEQYF.

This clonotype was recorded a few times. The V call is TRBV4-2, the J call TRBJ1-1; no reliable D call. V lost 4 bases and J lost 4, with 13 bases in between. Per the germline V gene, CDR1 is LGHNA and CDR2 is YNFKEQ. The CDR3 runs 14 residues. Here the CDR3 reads CASSPRRPPTEAFF. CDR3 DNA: TGTGCCAGCAGCCCCAGGAGGCCCCCCACTGAAGCTTTCTTT.